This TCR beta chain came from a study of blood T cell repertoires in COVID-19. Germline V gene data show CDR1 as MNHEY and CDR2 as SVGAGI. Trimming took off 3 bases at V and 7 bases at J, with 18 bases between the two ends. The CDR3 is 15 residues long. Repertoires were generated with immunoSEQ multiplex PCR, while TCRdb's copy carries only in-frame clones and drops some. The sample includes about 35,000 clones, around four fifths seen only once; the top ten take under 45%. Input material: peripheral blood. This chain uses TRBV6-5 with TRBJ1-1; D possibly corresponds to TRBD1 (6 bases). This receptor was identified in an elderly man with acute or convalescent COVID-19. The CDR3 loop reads CASSYGYTGFYEAFF. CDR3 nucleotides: TGTGCCAGCAGTTATGGTTACACAGGGTTCTATGAAGCTTTCTTT.